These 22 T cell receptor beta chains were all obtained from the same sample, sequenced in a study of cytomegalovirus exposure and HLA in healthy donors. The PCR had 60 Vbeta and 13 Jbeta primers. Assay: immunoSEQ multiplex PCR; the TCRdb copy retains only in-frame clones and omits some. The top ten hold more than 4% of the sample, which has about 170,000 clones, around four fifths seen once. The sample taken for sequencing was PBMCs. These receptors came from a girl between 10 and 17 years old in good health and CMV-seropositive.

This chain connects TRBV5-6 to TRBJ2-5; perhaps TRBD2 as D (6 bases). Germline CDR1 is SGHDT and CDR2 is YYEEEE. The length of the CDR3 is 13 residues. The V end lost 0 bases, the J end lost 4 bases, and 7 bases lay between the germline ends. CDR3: CASSLAGVETQYF. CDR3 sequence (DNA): TGTGCCAGCAGCTTGGCGGGGGTAGAGACCCAGTACTTC.

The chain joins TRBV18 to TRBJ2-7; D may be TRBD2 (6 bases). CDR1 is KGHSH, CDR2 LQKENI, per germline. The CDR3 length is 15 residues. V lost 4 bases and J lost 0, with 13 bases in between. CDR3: CASSRAAGPSYEQYF. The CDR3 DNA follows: TGTGCCAGCTCACGGGCGGCGGGGCCCTCCTACGAGCAGTACTTC.

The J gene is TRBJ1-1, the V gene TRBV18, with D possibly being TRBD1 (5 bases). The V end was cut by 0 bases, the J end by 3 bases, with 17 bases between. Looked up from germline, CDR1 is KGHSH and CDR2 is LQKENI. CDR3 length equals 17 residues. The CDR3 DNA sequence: TGTGCCAGCTCACCACCTTCTCTGGGGCGTTTAGACACTGAAGCTTTCTTT. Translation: CASSPPSLGRLDTEAFF.

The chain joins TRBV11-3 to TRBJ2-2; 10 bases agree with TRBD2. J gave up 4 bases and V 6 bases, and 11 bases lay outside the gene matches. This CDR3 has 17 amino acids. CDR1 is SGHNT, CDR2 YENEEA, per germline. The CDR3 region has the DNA TGTGCCAGCAGTTTTACTAGCGGGGAGAAAGGCACCGGGGAGCTGTTTTTT. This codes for CASSFTSGEKGTGELFF.

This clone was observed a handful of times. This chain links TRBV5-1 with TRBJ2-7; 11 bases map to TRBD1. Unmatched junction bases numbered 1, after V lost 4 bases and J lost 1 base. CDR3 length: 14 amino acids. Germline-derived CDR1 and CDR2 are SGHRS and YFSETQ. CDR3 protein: CASSGTGGSYEQYF. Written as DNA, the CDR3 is TGCGCCAGCAGCGGGACAGGGGGGTCCTACGAGCAGTACTTC.

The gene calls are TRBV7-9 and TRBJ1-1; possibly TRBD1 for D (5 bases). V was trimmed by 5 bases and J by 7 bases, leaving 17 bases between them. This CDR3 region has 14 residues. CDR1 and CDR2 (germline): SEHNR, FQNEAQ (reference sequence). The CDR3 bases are TGTGCCAGCAGCCGCCCGGGGGGGGACGATGAAGCTTTCTTT. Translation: CASSRPGGDDEAFF.

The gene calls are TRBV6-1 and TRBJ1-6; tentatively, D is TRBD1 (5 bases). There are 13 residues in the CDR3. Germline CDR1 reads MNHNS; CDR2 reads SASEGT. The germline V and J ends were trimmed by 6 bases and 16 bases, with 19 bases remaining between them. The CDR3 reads CASRSWQGVPLHF. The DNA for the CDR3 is TGTGCCAGCAGATCCTGGCAGGGTGTTCCTCTCCACTTT.

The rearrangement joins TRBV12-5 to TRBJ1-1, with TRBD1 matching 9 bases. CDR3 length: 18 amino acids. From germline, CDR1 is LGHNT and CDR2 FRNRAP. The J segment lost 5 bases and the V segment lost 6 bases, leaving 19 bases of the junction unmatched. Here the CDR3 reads CASGRWRGQGKMGTEAFF. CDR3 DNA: TGTGCTAGTGGCCGCTGGCGGGGACAGGGAAAAATGGGGACTGAAGCTTTCTTT.

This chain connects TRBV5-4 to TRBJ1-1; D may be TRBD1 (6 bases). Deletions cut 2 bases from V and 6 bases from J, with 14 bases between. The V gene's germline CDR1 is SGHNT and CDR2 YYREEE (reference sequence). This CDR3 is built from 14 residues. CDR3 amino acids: CASSLQGPLAEAFF. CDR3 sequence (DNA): TGTGCCAGCAGCTTACAGGGACCGTTAGCTGAAGCTTTCTTT.

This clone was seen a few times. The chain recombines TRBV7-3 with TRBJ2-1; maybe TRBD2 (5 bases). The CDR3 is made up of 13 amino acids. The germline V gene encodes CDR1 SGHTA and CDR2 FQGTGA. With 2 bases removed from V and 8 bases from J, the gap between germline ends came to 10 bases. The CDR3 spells CASSLASGYEQFF. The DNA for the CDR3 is TGTGCCAGCAGCTTAGCCTCGGGGTATGAGCAGTTCTTC.

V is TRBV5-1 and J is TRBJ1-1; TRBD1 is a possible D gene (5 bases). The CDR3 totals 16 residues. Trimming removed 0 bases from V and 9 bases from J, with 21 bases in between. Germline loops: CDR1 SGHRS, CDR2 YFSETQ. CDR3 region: CASSLGRGLDGPKAFF. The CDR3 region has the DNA TGCGCCAGCAGCTTGGGGAGGGGCCTTGACGGACCCAAAGCTTTCTTT.

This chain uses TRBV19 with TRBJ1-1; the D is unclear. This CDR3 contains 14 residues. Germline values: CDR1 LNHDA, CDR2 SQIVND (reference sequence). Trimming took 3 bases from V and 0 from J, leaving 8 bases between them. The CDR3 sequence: CASSIRYVNTEAFF. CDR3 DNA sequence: TGTGCCAGTAGTATTCGCTATGTGAACACTGAAGCTTTCTTT. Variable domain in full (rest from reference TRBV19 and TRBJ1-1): DGGITQSPKYLFRKEGQNVTLSCEQNLNHDAMYWYRQDPGQGLRLIYYSQIVNDFQKGDIAEGYSVSREKKESFPLTVTSAQKNPTAFYLCASSIRYVNTEAFFGQGTRLTVV.

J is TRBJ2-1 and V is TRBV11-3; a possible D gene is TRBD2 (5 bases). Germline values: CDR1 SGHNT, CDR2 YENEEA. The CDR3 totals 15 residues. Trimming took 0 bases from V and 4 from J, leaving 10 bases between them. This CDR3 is CASSLDVGSYNEQFF. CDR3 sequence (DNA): TGTGCCAGCAGCTTAGATGTAGGGAGTTACAATGAGCAGTTCTTC.

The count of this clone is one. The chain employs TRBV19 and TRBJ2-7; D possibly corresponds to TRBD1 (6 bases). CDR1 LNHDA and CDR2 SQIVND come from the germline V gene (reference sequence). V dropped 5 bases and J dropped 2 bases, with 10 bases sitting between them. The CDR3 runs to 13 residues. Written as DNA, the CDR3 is TGTGCCAGTAGTGTGACAGGAGCCTACGAGCAGTACTTC. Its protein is CASSVTGAYEQYF.

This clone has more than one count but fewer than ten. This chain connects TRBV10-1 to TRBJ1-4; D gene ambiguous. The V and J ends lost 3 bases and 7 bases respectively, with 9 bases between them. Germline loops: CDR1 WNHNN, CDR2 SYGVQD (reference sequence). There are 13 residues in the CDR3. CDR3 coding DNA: TGCGCCAGCAGTGACCGGGGAACTGAAAAACTGTTTTTT. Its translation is CASSDRGTEKLFF.

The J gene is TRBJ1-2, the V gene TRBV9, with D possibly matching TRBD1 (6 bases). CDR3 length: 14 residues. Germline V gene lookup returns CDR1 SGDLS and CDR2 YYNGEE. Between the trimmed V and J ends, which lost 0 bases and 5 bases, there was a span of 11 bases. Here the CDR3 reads CASSVDRVVYGYTF. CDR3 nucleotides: TGTGCCAGCAGCGTAGACAGGGTGGTTTATGGCTACACCTTC.

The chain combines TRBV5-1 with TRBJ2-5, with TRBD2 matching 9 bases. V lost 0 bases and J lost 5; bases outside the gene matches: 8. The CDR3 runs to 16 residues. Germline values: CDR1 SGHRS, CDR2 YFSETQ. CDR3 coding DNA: TGCGCCAGCAGCTTGGGTAGCGGGGGTCCACCCGAGACCCAGTACTTC. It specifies CASSLGSGGPPETQYF.

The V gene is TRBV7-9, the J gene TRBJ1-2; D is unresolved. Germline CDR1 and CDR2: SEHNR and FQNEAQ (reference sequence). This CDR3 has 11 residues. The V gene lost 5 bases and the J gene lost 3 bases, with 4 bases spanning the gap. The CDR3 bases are TGTGCCAGCAGCCGGGACTATGGCTACACCTTC. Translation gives CASSRDYGYTF.

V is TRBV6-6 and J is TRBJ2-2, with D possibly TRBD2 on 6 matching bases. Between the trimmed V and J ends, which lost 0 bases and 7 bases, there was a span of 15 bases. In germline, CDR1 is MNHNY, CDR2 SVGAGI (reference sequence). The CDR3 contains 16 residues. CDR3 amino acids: CASSYSSGPGGGELFF. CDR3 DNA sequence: TGTGCCAGCAGTTACTCGTCGGGTCCCGGGGGCGGGGAGCTGTTTTTT.

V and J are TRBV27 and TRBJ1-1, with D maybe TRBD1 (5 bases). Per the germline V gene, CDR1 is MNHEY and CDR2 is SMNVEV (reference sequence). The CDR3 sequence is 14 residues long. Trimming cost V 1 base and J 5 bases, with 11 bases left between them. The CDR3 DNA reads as TGTGCCAGCAGTTTATACCAGGGTTCGACTGAAGCTTTCTTT. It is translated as CASSLYQGSTEAFF.

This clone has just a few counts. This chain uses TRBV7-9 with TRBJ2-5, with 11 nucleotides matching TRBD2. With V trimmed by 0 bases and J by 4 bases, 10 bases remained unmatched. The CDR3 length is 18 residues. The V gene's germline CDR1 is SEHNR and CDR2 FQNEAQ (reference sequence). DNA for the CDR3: TGTGCCAGCAGCTTAGCCGTAGCGGGGGGGCCGCGGGGAGAGACCCAGTACTTC. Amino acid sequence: CASSLAVAGGPRGETQYF.

CDR3 nucleotides: TGTGCCAGCAGTGACCAGGGGCCTAATCAGCCCCAGCATTTT. As protein: CASSDQGPNQPQHF. The rearrangement uses TRBV2 and TRBJ1-5; D is possibly TRBD1 (6 bases). The CDR3 consists of 14 residues. The V end lost 3 bases, the J end lost 4 bases, and 10 bases lay between the germline ends. Germline values: CDR1 SNHLY, CDR2 FYNNEI. The variable domain in full, with the rest retrieved from reference TRBV2 and TRBJ1-5, is EPEVTQTPSHQVTQMGQEVILRCVPISNHLYFYWYRQILGQKVEFLVSFYNNEISEKSEIFDDQFSVERPDGSNFTLKIRSTKLEDSAMYFCASSDQGPNQPQHFGDGTRLSIL.